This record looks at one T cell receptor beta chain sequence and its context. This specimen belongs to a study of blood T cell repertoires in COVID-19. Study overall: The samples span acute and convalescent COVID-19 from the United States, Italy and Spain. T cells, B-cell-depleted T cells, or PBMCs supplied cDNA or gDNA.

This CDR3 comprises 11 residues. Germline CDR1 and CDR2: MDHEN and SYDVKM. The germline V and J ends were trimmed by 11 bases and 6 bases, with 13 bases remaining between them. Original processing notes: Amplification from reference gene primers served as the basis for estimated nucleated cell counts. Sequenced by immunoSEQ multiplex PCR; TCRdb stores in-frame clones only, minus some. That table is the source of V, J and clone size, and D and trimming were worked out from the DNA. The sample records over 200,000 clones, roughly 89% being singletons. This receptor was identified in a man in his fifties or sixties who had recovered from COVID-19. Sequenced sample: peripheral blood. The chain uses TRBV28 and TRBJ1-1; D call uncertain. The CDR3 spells CAASRRAEAFF. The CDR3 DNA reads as TGTGCCGCCTCCAGGAGGGCTGAAGCTTTCTTT.